A single T cell receptor (beta chain) is shown here with its context. The sample belongs to a study of blood T cell repertoires in COVID-19. About the study: Sites across the United States, Italy and Spain contributed samples from acute and convalescent COVID-19. PBMCs, B-cell-depleted T cells, or T cells provided the cDNA or gDNA that made up the material.

Seattle patients were enrolled while actively infected and followed longitudinally. The germline V gene has CDR1 MNHEY and CDR2 SVGEGT. Trimming removed 3 bases from V and 2 bases from J; junction bases left unmatched: 7. The CDR3 has 16 amino acids. As originally analysed: The authors estimated nucleated cell counts from reference gene primer amplification. Profiling relied on immunoSEQ multiplex PCR, and the TCRdb table lists in-frame clones only, not all of them. The DNA was the basis for D and trimming; V, J and clone size are from that table. This table has about 210,000 clones, roughly 85% appearing once.

The rearrangement uses TRBV6-2 or TRBV6-3 and TRBJ2-7, with 10 nucleotides matching TRBD2. Sequencing input: peripheral blood. The clonotype was recovered from a man aged 45-65 years with COVID-19, enrolled during active disease. The CDR3 reads CASSYSQRGGPYEQYF. The CDR3 coding sequence is TGTGCCAGCAGTTATTCGCAGCGGGGGGGGCCCTACGAGCAGTACTTC.